This TCR beta chain was recovered during a study of blood T cells in healthy people across ages. The donors, aged roughly 6 to 95, were healthy Caucasians from Russia. A second PCR of roughly 7 to 11 cycles used a sample-barcoded 5' primer and a J-beta primer mix. Each CDR3 protein gets one entry after TCRdb re-called the 5' RACE reads with MiXCR. The repertoire includes some 640,000 distinct CDR3 sequences, roughly 31% of them detected once, and 15% to 17% sits in the top ten. This clonotype has just a few counts. An end of the junction differs from the germline gene, which may be a read error. The CDR3 extends over 15 amino acids. The germline CDR1 and CDR2 sequences are SGHVS and FQNEAQ.

This clonotype originated in a woman of 80 years or more in good health. The sample was blood. The chain recombines TRBV7-8 with TRBJ2-5; 8 positions match TRBD2. CDR3 loop: CANSVAGGSYNEQYF. DNA of the CDR3: TGTGCCAACAGCGTGGCGGGGGGTTCGTACAATGAGCAGTACTTC.